This TCR beta chain originates from a study of T cell repertoires in cytomegalovirus infection. Study in general: It can be stated that public TCR beta signatures indicated CMV infection as well as a matching HLA type.

From the reads, TCRdb called clonotypes with MiXCR, one entry per CDR3 protein. The sample has more than 350,000 distinct CDR3 sequences, roughly 30% seen once. This clonotype was detected only a few times. The antigen is unknown. The CDR3 runs to 17 residues. Germline trimming cut 0 bases from V and 1 base from J; bases unmatched to any gene: 6. The germline CDR1 and CDR2 sequences are SEHNR and FQNEAQ (reference sequence). Study conclusions and caveats: There were HLA-C-restricted CMV-specific TCR beta clonotypes dominating the ex vivo response. Accumulated public TCR beta family frequency recognized individuals carrying CMV together with the relevant HLA.

This rearrangement joins TRBV7-9 to TRBJ2-7, with 10 nucleotides matching TRBD1. This clonotype was obtained from a human donor in good health (CMV status not recorded). Some clones in this sample may be carry-over from other donors' samples. Specimen: PBMCs. The CDR3 here is CASSLAPGGQGSYEQYF. The CDR3 coding sequence is TGTGCCAGCAGCTTAGCTCCGGGGGGACAGGGGTCCTACGAGCAGTACTTC.